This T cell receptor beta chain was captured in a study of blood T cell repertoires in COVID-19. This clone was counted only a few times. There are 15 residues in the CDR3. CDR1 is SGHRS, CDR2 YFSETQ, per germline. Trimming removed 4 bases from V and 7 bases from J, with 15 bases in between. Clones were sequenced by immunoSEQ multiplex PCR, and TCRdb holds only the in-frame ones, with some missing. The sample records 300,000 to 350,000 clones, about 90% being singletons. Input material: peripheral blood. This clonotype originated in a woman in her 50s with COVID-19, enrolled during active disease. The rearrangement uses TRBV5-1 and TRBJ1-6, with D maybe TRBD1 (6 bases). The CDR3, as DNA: TGCGCCAGCAGCGTGACCGGGACAACGAATTCACCCCTCCACTTT. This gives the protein CASSVTGTTNSPLHF.